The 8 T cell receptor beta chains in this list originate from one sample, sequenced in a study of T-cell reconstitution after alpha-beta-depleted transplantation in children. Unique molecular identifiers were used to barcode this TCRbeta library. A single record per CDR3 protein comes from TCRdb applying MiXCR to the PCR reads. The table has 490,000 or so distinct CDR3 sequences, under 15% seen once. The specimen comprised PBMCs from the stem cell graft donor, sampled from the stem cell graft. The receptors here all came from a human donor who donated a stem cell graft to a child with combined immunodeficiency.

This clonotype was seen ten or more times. The DNA of the CDR3 is TGTGCCAGCAGCTTAGCTTCGGGGACGCCTAGCACAGATACGCAGTATTTT. Translating gives CASSLASGTPSTDTQYF. The genes are TRBV7-2 and TRBJ2-3; D possibly matches TRBD1 or TRBD2 (5 bases each). The V gene's germline CDR1 is SGHTA and CDR2 FQGNSA. The CDR3 runs to 17 residues. Trimming cost V 0 bases and J 0 bases, with 13 bases left between them.

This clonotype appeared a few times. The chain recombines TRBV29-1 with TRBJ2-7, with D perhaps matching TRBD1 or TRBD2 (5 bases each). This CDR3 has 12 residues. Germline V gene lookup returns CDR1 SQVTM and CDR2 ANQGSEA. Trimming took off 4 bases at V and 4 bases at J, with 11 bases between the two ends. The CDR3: CSVVTEGYEQYF. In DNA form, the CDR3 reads TGCAGCGTTGTGACTGAGGGGTACGAGCAGTACTTC.

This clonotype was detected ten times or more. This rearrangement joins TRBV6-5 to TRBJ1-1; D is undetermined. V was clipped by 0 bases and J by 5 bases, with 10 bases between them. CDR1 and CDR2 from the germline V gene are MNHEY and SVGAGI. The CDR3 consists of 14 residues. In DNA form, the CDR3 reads TGTGCCAGCAGTTACTCGTCGGGGAGAACTGAAGCTTTCTTT. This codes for CASSYSSGRTEAFF.

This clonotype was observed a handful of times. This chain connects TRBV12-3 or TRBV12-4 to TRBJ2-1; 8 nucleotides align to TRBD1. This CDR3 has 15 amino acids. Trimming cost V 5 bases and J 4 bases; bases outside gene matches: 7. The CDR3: CASSASGTGYNEQFF. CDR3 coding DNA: TGTGCCAGCAGTGCCTCCGGGACAGGATACAATGAGCAGTTCTTC.

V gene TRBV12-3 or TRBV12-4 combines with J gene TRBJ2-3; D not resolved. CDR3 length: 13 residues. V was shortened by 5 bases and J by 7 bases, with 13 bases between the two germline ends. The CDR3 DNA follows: TGTGCCAGCAGTCTCCGCGAAGGAAATACGCAGTATTTT. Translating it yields CASSLREGNTQYF.

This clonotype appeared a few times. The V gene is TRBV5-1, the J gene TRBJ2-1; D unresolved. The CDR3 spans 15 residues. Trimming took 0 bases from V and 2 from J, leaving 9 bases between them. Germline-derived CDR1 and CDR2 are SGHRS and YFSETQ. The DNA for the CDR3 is TGCGCCAGCAGCTTGGCCCAGTCCGCCTACAATGAGCAGTTCTTC. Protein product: CASSLAQSAYNEQFF.

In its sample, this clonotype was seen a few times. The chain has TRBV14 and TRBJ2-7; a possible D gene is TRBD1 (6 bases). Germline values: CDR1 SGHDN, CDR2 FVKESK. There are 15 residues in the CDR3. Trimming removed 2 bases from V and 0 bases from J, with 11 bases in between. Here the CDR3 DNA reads TGTGCCAGCAGCCAATTCAGGGGAAGCTCCTACGAGCAGTACTTC. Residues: CASSQFRGSSYEQYF.

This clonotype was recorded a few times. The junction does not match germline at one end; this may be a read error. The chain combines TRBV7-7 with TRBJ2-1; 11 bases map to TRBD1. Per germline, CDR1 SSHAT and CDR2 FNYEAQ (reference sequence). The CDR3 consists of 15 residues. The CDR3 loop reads CASSLGTGGNNEQFF. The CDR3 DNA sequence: TGTGCTAGCAGCTTAGGGACAGGGGGGAACAATGAGCAGTTCTTC.